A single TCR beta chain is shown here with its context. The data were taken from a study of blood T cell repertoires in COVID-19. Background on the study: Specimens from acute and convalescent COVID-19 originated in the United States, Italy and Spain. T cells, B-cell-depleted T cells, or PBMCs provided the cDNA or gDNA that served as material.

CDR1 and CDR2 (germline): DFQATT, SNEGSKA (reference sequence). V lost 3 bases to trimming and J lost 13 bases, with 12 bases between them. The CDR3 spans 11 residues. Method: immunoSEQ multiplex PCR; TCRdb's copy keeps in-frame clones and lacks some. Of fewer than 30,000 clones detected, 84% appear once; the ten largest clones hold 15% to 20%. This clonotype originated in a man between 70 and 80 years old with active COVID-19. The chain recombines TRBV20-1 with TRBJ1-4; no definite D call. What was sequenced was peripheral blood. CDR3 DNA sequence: TGCAGTGCTAGGAGAAGTGAGAGACTGTTTTTT. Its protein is CSARRSERLFF.